The clone carrying this T cell receptor (beta chain) was found many times. CDR1 is SGHTA and CDR2 is FQGNSA in the germline V gene. This CDR3 has 12 amino acids. The germline V and J ends were trimmed by 5 bases and 3 bases, with 5 bases remaining between them. These data are taken from a study of T cells in Graves' hyperthyroidism and ophthalmopathy. It was RNA transcripts that yielded the amplified TCR beta CDR3 regions. The HTBI primer set drove a first-round RT-PCR of the TCR CDR3. TCRdb called the multiplex PCR reads again in MiXCR, with one record for every CDR3 protein. The profile shows under 700,000 distinct CDR3 sequences, 16% of them singletons.

This receptor was obtained from a woman in her late teens or twenties with Graves' hyperthyroidism. This rearrangement joins TRBV7-2 to TRBJ2-1; D remains ambiguous. Sequencing input: blood. The CDR3 nucleotides are TGTGCCAGCAGCGGGGACTACAATGAGCAGTTCTTC. As protein: CASSGDYNEQFF.